The rows below give T cell receptor beta chains drawn from one sample of a study of blood T cell repertoires in COVID-19. The repertoire was sequenced with immunoSEQ multiplex PCR; TCRdb's copy has only in-frame clones and lacks some. The repertoire holds roughly 150,000 clones, with approximately 88% as singletons. Sample: peripheral blood. All receptors come from a human donor in a cohort sampled during active COVID-19. Both conserved end residues are part of each CDR3. A D gene is named only where the DNA matches it firmly. Size values are once, few and many counts, or a class for expanded clones, and some rows have none.

v_gene	j_gene	d_gene	abundance	CDR3aa	CDR3nt
TRBV9	TRBJ2-5	TRBD2	-	CASSAAGGGYETQYF	TGTGCCAGCAGCGCCGCGGGAGGGGGATATGAGACCCAGTACTTC
TRBV6-5	TRBJ1-4	TRBD1	-	CASSYGDRQNEKLFF	TGTGCCAGCAGTTACGGGGACAGACAGAATGAAAAACTGTTTTTT
TRBV28	TRBJ2-2	-	-	CASRGIAGTGELFF	TGTGCCAGCAGGGGTATTGCGGGGACCGGGGAGCTGTTTTTT
TRBV9	TRBJ2-1	-	many	CASSEGLSNEQFF	TGTGCCAGCAGCGAGGGACTTTCGAATGAGCAGTTCTTC
TRBV5-6	TRBJ2-7	TRBD1	-	CASSFPGTGASEQYF	TGTGCCAGCAGCTTCCCCGGGACAGGGGCGTCCGAGCAGTACTTC
TRBV6-6	TRBJ1-6	TRBD1	-	CASSYSRTGTNSPLHF	TGTGCCAGCAGTTACTCGCGGACAGGAACTAATTCACCCCTCCACTTT
TRBV7-3	TRBJ2-3	-	-	CASSQSGGSTDTQYF	TGTGCCAGCAGTCAAAGCGGAGGGAGCACAGATACGCAGTATTTT
TRBV29-1	TRBJ2-7	TRBD1	once	CSAIQGATNEQYF	TGCAGCGCCATACAGGGGGCGACTAACGAGCAGTACTTC
TRBV19	TRBJ2-5	TRBD2	-	CASSIGVGTTVKYF	TGTGCCAGTAGTATAGGGGTCGGGACTACCGTCAAGTACTTC
TRBV29-1	TRBJ2-7	TRBD2	-	CSVETPLAGSYEQYF	TGCAGCGTTGAAACCCCACTAGCGGGGTCCTACGAGCAGTACTTC
TRBV11-2	TRBJ2-2	-	few	CASSLRTPGELFF	TGTGCCAGCAGCTTACGGACACCCGGGGAGCTGTTTTTT
TRBV10-2	TRBJ2-7	-	once	CASFFGPLADHEQYF	TGCGCCAGCTTTTTCGGGCCCCTAGCAGACCACGAGCAGTACTTC
TRBV13	TRBJ2-6	TRBD1	-	CASSSRTGARSGANVLTF	TGTGCCAGCAGCTCCCGGACAGGGGCGCGTTCTGGGGCCAACGTCCTGACTTTC
TRBV14	TRBJ1-2	-	-	CASSQRGGTLYGYTF	TGTGCCAGCAGCCAACGGGGAGGGACTCTCTATGGCTACACCTTC
TRBV7-8	TRBJ1-1	-	-	CASSLFFRGPENTEAFF	TGTGCCAGCAGCTTATTCTTTCGCGGCCCCGAGAACACTGAAGCTTTCTTT
TRBV19	TRBJ1-5	-	few	CASSMAQGINQPQHF	TGTGCCAGTAGTATGGCGCAGGGGATAAATCAGCCCCAGCATTTT
TRBV5-8	TRBJ1-1	-	-	CASSLSAAVNTEAFF	TGTGCCAGCAGCTTGTCGGCGGCGGTGAACACTGAAGCTTTCTTT
TRBV3-1/TRBV3-2	TRBJ2-1	-	-	CASSQDDWGGSYNEQFF	TGTGCCAGCAGCCAAGACGACTGGGGAGGCTCCTACAATGAGCAGTTCTTC
TRBV11-2	TRBJ1-6	-	-	CASSFGLGYNSPLHF	TGTGCCAGCAGCTTCGGGTTAGGATATAATTCACCCCTCCACTTT
TRBV4-3	TRBJ1-1	-	-	CASSQDREYGEAFF	TGCGCCAGCAGCCAAGACAGGGAATACGGTGAAGCTTTCTTT
TRBV27	TRBJ2-5	TRBD1	-	CASSLFRGGADRETQYF	TGTGCCAGCAGTTTATTTCGAGGGGGCGCCGACCGGGAGACCCAGTACTTC
TRBV9	TRBJ2-2	TRBD2	-	CASSVSSGGTSGELFF	TGTGCCAGCAGCGTATCCAGCGGGGGGACTAGCGGGGAGCTGTTTTTT
TRBV27	TRBJ2-7	-	-	CASSLSEGEGLYEQYF	TGTGCCAGCAGTTTATCGGAGGGGGAGGGCCTGTACGAGCAGTACTTC
TRBV5-1	TRBJ2-7	-	-	CASSSTQTSYEQYF	TGCGCCAGCAGCTCCACACAGACTAGTTACGAGCAGTACTTC
TRBV7-5	TRBJ2-3	-	-	CARTRARESTDTQYF	TGTGCCAGGACCCGTGCGAGGGAGAGCACAGATACGCAGTATTTT
TRBV10-3	TRBJ1-1	-	-	CAISELWGGTNTEAFF	TGTGCCATCAGTGAGTTGTGGGGGGGTACGAACACTGAAGCTTTCTTT
TRBV5-4	TRBJ2-7	-	few	CASSWGVGSYEQYF	TGTGCCAGCAGCTGGGGGGTAGGTTCCTACGAGCAGTACTTC
TRBV19	TRBJ2-7	-	-	CASSPSGMPYEQYF	TGTGCCAGTAGTCCCTCCGGGATGCCCTACGAGCAGTACTTC
TRBV7-9	TRBJ2-3	TRBD2	-	CASSLAGAGGPRDTQYF	TGTGCCAGCAGCTTAGCGGGGGCGGGAGGGCCCCGAGATACGCAGTATTTT
TRBV30	TRBJ1-1	-	-	CAWRFNRETEAFF	TGTGCCTGGCGATTCAACCGGGAGACTGAAGCTTTCTTT
TRBV2	TRBJ2-5	TRBD2	once	CASSESPAGVQETQYF	TGTGCCAGCAGTGAATCCCCAGCGGGGGTACAAGAGACCCAGTACTTC
TRBV9	TRBJ2-1	TRBD1	-	CASSAGTGSSYNEQFF	TGTGCCAGCAGCGCCGGGACAGGGAGCTCCTACAATGAGCAGTTCTTC
TRBV4-2	TRBJ2-7	TRBD2	-	CASSQDRAGGSYEQYF	TGTGCCAGCAGCCAAGATCGGGCGGGAGGCTCCTACGAGCAGTACTTC
TRBV12-5	TRBJ2-5	TRBD2	-	CASGLEIGGWTSGTETQYF	TGTGCTAGTGGTTTGGAAATTGGAGGCTGGACTAGCGGGACGGAGACCCAGTACTTC
TRBV6-5	TRBJ1-2	TRBD1	-	CASSFADRAVGGYTF	TGTGCCAGCAGTTTCGCCGACAGGGCGGTGGGTGGCTACACCTTC
TRBV12-2	TRBJ2-7	-	-	CASLPTRRDRSYEQYF	TGTGCAAGTCTACCTACCAGAAGGGACAGGTCATACGAGCAGTACTTC
TRBV27	TRBJ1-5	-	-	CASSPLSGFQGMRSNQPQHF	TGTGCCAGCAGCCCTCTATCCGGGTTTCAGGGGATGAGAAGCAATCAGCCCCAGCATTTT
TRBV28	TRBJ2-1	-	-	CASSSDSPSYNEQFF	TGTGCCAGCAGTTCCGACTCTCCGTCCTACAATGAGCAGTTCTTC
TRBV5-6	TRBJ1-2	TRBD1	-	CASSRDRGYGYTF	TGTGCCAGCAGCCGGGACAGGGGCTATGGCTACACCTTC
TRBV29-1	TRBJ2-5	TRBD1	-	CSVWTGEGETQYF	TGCAGCGTATGGACAGGGGAGGGAGAGACCCAGTACTTC
TRBV30	TRBJ1-6	-	-	CAWRGGVNSPLHF	TGTGCCTGGAGAGGCGGGGTAAATTCACCCCTCCACTTT
TRBV7-2	TRBJ2-7	TRBD1	-	CASSLGDSYEQYF	TGTGCCAGCAGCTTAGGGGACAGCTACGAGCAGTACTTC
TRBV2	TRBJ1-2	-	-	CASSEALRGHNYGYTF	TGTGCCAGCAGTGAAGCGCTTCGGGGACATAACTATGGCTACACCTTC
TRBV28	TRBJ1-1	TRBD1	-	CASSAYRGQDTEAFF	TGTGCCAGCAGTGCGTACAGGGGGCAGGACACTGAAGCTTTCTTT
TRBV6-5	TRBJ2-2	-	-	CASSDQDFTGELFF	TGTGCCAGCAGCGATCAGGATTTCACCGGGGAGCTGTTTTTT